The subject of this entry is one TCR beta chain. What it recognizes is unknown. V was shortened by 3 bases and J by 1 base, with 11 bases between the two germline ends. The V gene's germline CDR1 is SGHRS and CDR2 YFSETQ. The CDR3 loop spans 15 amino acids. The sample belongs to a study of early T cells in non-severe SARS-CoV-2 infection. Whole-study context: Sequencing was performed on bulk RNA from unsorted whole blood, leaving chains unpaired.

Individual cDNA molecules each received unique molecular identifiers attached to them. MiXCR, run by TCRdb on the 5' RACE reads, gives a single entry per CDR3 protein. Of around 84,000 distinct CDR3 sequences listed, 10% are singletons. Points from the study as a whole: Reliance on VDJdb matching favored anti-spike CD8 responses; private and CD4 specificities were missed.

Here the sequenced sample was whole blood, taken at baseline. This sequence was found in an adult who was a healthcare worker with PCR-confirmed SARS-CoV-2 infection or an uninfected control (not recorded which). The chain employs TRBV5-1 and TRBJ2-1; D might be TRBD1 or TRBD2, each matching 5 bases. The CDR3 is CASSSGPSSYNEQFF. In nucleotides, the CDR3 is TGCGCCAGCAGCTCGGGGCCCAGTTCCTACAATGAGCAGTTCTTC. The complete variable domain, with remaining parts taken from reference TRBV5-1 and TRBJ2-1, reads KAGVTQTPRYLIKTRGQQVTLSCSPISGHRSVSWYQQTPGQGLQFLFEYFSETQRNKGNFPGRFSGRQFSNSRSEMNVSTLELGDSALYLCASSSGPSSYNEQFFGPGTRLTVL.